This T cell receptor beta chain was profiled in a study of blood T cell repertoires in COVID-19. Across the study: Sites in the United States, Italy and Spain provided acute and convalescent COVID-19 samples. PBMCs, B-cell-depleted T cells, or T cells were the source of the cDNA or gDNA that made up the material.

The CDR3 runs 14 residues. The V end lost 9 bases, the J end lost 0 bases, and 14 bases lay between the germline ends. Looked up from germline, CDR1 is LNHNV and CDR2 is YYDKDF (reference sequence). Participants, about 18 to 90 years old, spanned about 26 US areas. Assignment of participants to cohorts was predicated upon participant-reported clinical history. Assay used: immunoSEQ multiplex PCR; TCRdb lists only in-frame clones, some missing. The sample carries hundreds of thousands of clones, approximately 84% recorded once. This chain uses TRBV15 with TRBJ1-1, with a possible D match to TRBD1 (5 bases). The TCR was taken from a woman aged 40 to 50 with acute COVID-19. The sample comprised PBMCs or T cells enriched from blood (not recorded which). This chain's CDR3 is CATEDREMNTEAFF. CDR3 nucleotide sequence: TGTGCCACGGAAGACAGAGAAATGAACACTGAAGCTTTCTTT.